This passage covers 11 T cell receptor beta chains from one sample sequenced in a study of blood T cells in healthy people across ages. Primers used in a second PCR of roughly 6 to 11 cycles were a sample-barcoded 5' primer and a J-beta primer mix. MiXCR, run by TCRdb on the 5' RACE reads, gives a single entry per CDR3 protein. Among some 900,000 distinct CDR3 sequences, 25% to 35% were seen once, and the ten largest hold 15% to 20%. The specimen sequenced was blood. The receptors here all came from an elderly woman in good health.

In its sample, this clonotype was seen many times. The rearrangement uses TRBV20-1 and TRBJ1-6; 7 bases match TRBD1. This CDR3 contains 15 residues. Germline V gives CDR1 DFQATT, CDR2 SNEGSKA (reference sequence). Trimming took 2 bases from V and 5 from J; bases not matched to a gene: 6. This chain's CDR3 is CSARNERGHNSPLHF. Here the CDR3 DNA reads TGCAGTGCTAGAAACGAGAGGGGGCATAATTCACCCCTCCACTTT.

This sequence joins TRBV12-3 or TRBV12-4 and TRBJ2-2; TRBD2 is a possible D gene (5 bases). V was pared by 4 bases and J by 5 bases, with 11 bases between. The CDR3 is 14 amino acids. CDR3 in DNA: TGTGCCAGCAGTTCGGGGTCCCGGACCGGGGAGCTGTTTTTT. This codes for CASSSGSRTGELFF.

To note about this clonotype: This may arise from a read error, as a much more abundant clone is one base away. The chain combines TRBV4-1 with TRBJ2-1, with 10 positions matching TRBD1. The J call may be wrong; the DNA end is better matched by TRBJ2-7. CDR3 length equals 16 residues. Germline loops: CDR1 MGHRA, CDR2 YSYEKL. CDR3 residues: CASSQPAKDRGNEQYF. The CDR3 nucleotides read TGCGCCAGCAGCCAGCCAGCCAAGGACAGGGGGAATGAGCAGTACTTC.

For this clonotype: This sequence may be a read error, since a much larger clone differs from it by one base. Here the CDR3 omits its conserved ending phenylalanine or tryptophan, so a read error is the likely source. The V gene is TRBV5-1, the J gene TRBJ2-3, with TRBD2 matching 9 bases. The germline V gene has CDR1 SGHRS and CDR2 YFSETQ. With V trimmed by 0 bases and J by 0 bases, 8 bases remained unmatched. CDR3 length equals 18 residues. CDR3 residues: CASSLGTSEGPSTDTQYV. CDR3 DNA: TGCGCCAGCAGCTTGGGGACTAGCGAGGGGCCGAGCACAGATACGCAGTATGTT.

This clonotype was seen a few times. A much larger clone sits a single nucleotide away, making a read error possible. The V call is TRBV20-1, the J call TRBJ2-1; TRBD2 matches at 10 bases. Per the germline V gene, CDR1 is DFQATT and CDR2 is SNEGSKA (reference sequence). The ends lost 7 bases at V and 10 bases at J; junction bases unmatched: 10. The CDR3 is 13 residues long. This CDR3 is CSGTSGGAKEQFF. The CDR3 nucleotides are TGCAGTGGGACCAGCGGGGGGGCCAAGGAGCAGTTCTTC.

Note on this clonotype: The junction does not match germline at one end; this may be a read error. The rearrangement links TRBV20-1 to TRBJ1-4; TRBD1 is a possible D gene (6 bases). This CDR3 has 14 amino acids. The germline V gene encodes CDR1 DFQATT and CDR2 SNEGSKA (reference sequence). This chain's CDR3 is CGARVGGNNEKLFF. CDR3 nucleotide sequence: TGCGGTGCTAGGGTGGGGGGCAACAATGAAAAACTGTTTTTT.

V gene TRBV2 combines with J gene TRBJ1-4; 7 bases fit TRBD1. V was pared by 6 bases and J by 6 bases, with 7 bases of the junction left unmatched. This CDR3 has 14 residues. Germline CDR1 and CDR2: SNHLY and FYNNEI. This chain's CDR3 is CASRATGVDEKLFF. For the CDR3, the DNA is TGTGCCAGCAGGGCTACAGGGGTCGATGAAAAACTGTTTTTT.

A few counts support this clonotype. This chain uses TRBV7-9 with TRBJ2-2; D possibly corresponds to TRBD1 (7 bases). CDR1 is SEHNR and CDR2 is FQNEAQ in the germline V gene (reference sequence). This CDR3 is built from 15 residues. Trimming removed 5 bases at V and 4 bases at J, with 14 bases between. The CDR3 DNA is TGTGCCAGCAGCGCGGGACAGAAAAGCACCGGGGAGCTGTTTTTT. This codes for CASSAGQKSTGELFF.

The gene calls are TRBV6-1 and TRBJ2-7; D unresolved. Germline V lookup: CDR1 MNHNS, CDR2 SASEGT. The germline V and J ends were trimmed by 1 base and 6 bases, with 4 bases remaining between them. CDR3 length equals 11 residues. DNA of the CDR3: TGTGCCAGCAGTGAAGGCGCCGAGCAGTACTTC. Its protein product is CASSEGAEQYF.

This clonotype was counted only a few times. The genes are TRBV6-2 or TRBV6-3 and TRBJ1-1; D is undetermined. Germline loops: CDR1 MNHEY, CDR2 SVGEGT. V was clipped by 5 bases and J by 2 bases, with 12 bases between them. This CDR3 region has 14 residues. The CDR3 DNA reads as TGTGCCAGCAGTACCCTTCACAAAAACACTGAAGCTTTCTTT. Its translation is CASSTLHKNTEAFF.

The genes are TRBV10-3 and TRBJ2-7, with D tentatively TRBD1 (6 bases). Germline assignment: CDR1 ENHRY and CDR2 SYGVKD. CDR3 size: 16 residues. V was pared by 6 bases and J by 3 bases, with 21 bases between. In nucleotides, the CDR3 is TGTGCCATCAGCGGCCCTACAGGGAGTAGAGACTACGAGCAGTACTTC. It encodes CAISGPTGSRDYEQYF.